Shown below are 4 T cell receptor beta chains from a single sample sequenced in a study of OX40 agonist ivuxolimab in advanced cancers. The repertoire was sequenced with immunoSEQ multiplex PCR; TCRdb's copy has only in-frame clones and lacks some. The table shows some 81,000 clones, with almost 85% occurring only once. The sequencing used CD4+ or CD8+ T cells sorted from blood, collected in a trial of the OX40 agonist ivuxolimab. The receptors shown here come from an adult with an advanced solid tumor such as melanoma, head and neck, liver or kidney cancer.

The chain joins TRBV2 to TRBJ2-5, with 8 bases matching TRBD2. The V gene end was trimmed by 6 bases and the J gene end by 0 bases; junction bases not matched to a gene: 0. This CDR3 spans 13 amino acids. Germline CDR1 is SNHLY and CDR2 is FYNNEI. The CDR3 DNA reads TGTGCCAGCAGGGGACTAGACCAAGAGACCCAGTACTTC. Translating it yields CASRGLDQETQYF.

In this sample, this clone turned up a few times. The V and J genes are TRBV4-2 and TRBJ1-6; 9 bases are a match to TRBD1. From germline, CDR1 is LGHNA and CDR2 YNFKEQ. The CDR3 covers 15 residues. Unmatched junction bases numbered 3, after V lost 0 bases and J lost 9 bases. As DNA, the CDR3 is TGTGCCAGCAGCCAAGAGGGGACAGGGTCTTCACCCCTCCACTTT. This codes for CASSQEGTGSSPLHF.

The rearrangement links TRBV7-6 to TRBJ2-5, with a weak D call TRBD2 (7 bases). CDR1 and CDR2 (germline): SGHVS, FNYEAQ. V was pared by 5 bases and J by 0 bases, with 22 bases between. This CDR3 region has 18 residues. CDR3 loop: CASSPPGGRWGDQETQYF. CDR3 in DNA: TGTGCCAGCAGCCCCCCGGGGGGCCGTTGGGGGGACCAAGAGACCCAGTACTTC.

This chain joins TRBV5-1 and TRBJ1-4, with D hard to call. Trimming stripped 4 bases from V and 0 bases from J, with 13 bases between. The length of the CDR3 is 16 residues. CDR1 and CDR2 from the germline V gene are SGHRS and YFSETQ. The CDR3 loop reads CASSPIAGATNEKLFF. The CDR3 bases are TGCGCCAGCAGCCCCATCGCGGGTGCAACTAATGAAAAACTGTTTTTT.